This section outlines one TCR beta chain sequence together with its context. The target antigen is unknown. The CDR3 is 13 residues long. V was shortened by 6 bases and J by 0 bases, with 8 bases between the two germline ends. Germline CDR1 LNHDA, CDR2 SQIVND (reference sequence). This entry belongs to a study of cytomegalovirus exposure and HLA in healthy donors. This table comes from immunoSEQ multiplex PCR, and its TCRdb copy is limited to in-frame clones, with some not included. The sample holds about 360,000 clones; 80% to 90% are singletons and the top ten take around 0.8%. Study conclusions and caveats: Among the CMV-associated chains, a few were confirmed in vitro as specific for CMV antigens. Many donors carried some public TCRs, although rarity characterized most TCR sequences. Altogether, 164 TCR beta chains were recorded as cytomegalovirus-associated. That first-cohort TCR clusters tended to co-occur in the roughly 120 validation repertoires was found in a later analysis.

This sequence joins TRBV19 and TRBJ1-2; unclear D gene. The TCR comes from a woman between 18 and 29 years old in good health and CMV-seronegative. The specimen was PBMCs. The CDR3 DNA reads TGTGCCAGTAGGACCCTAGCTAACTATGGCTACACCTTC. Its protein product is CASRTLANYGYTF.